A single TCR beta chain is shown here with its context. Its recognized antigen is unknown. The record has no base qualities; no much larger clone is one base away. The identical CDR3 is also encoded by other nucleotide sequences in the sample. The donors were healthy, HIV-negative adults who had no recently reported acute infections or vaccinations. Every donor was a Caucasian adult residing in Nashville, Tennessee, USA. CD4+ T cells were enriched by magnetic negative selection; naive cells were then positively selected on CD45RA, and the negative fraction formed the memory subset. Blood was obtained by leukapheresis, after which PBMCs were separated by Ficoll-Histopaque density gradient centrifugation and cryopreserved in liquid nitrogen vapor phase. Analytical flow cytometry was used to check the purity and quantity of every magnetically sorted T cell population. Each sorted fraction had its genomic DNA isolated and then quantified by UV absorbance on a Nanodrop 2000c.

Using the deep immunoSEQ assay, multiplex PCR amplified TCR CDR3 regions from genomic DNA. For each cell subset, the extracted genomic DNA was distributed evenly across all wells of several immunoSEQ 96-well plates, and each plate served as one replicate. For sorted subsets, approximately 190 ng of genomic DNA, equivalent to 25,000 to 35,000 T cell genomes, went into each replicate PCR. The purified libraries were quantified using a Qubit 3.0 fluorometer, sized with a Bioanalyzer 2100, and then quantified again using the KAPA Library Quantification kit. Every immunoSEQ 96-well plate was sequenced on a separate single-read 150-cycle Illumina NextSeq 550 flow cell. The paper's data handling went like this. Because only junctional sequences without quality scores were contained in the immunoSEQ output, filtering matching that applied to full-length reads could not be performed. To assign V/J genes and CDR3, sequences were annotated using PyIR, a Python wrapper for IgBLAST v1.9, with IMGT germline references. Any read was removed if the V/J assignment was weak (E-value above 1e-6), the CDR3 was missing, or the read contained stop codons, out-of-frame junctions, or ambiguous translated residues. V3J clonotypes were defined as sequences sharing the same inferred V gene, J gene, and CDR3 amino acid sequence. Percentage overlap between repertoires was computed as shared unique clonotypes divided by the size of the smaller repertoire. Three approaches were used to assess repertoire richness: RTK rarefaction, the Chao1 estimator, and Recon v2.1 estimates of unobserved clonotypes. Generation probabilities were computed with OLGA for all TCRbeta clonotypes obtained by the gDNA method from several donors. TCRdb took over this immuneACCESS table, retaining in-frame rearrangements with V and J assigned. Such tables are incomplete; in checked studies, under half of the missing clones stem from an unresolved V gene, and the remainder is unexplained. The DNA gave D and trimming, while V, J and clone size come from that table. Across this sample there are about a million clones, with around three quarters seen only once. The ten largest make up roughly 0.82% of the sample.

This sample was included in a study of shared clonotypes between healthy human individuals (dated by TCRdb to 2020 to 2022). Study-level background: A couple of women and a few men aged 18 to 49 years were included in the cohort. To estimate repertoire size and how much clonotype sharing occurs between individuals, the study deeply sequenced the blood TCR repertoires of 5 or 6 healthy adults. To increase sequencing depth and limit assay-specific biases, TCR repertoire library preparation and sequencing were carried out by different laboratories using diverse techniques. For each donor, CD4 naive and CD4 memory were each run on three plates, CD8 naive on two plates, and CD8 memory on one plate. Between about 0.8 and 9 billion PBMCs per donor were obtained by leukapheresis. Here is what the overall study found, with its caveats: Based on pairwise subsampling, the degree of clonotype sharing among donors was expected to be affected by sequencing depth. Across a handful of donors, roughly 5.4% of naive CD4, around 3.5% of naive CD8, roughly 2.3% of memory CD4, and 0.3% to 0.45% of memory CD8 clonotypes were shared. Incomplete sequencing was indicated by rarefaction of sorted-subset datasets, despite the large sequencing depth. Naive subsets generally had larger estimated clonotype richness than memory subsets. Compared with non-shared clonotypes, clonotypes shared by all four sorted-subset donors had higher generation probabilities. The small number of donors limited the genetic and exposure-history diversity represented. Sampling was restricted to blood, and TCR repertoires in tissue are likely to differ from TCR repertoires in blood.

V and J lose 2 bases and 4 bases, and a span of 6 bases separates them. For CDR1 and CDR2, the germline V gene lists MDHEN and SYDVKM. The CDR3 runs 12 residues from the cysteine to the phenylalanine. Kept here is only the CDR3 DNA, which spans 36 bases and is read in frame from base 1. The TCR comes from a man aged 18 to 29 in good health. Some clones in this sample may be carry-over from other donors' samples. The V and J segments used are TRBV28 and TRBJ2-7; the D gene assignment is ambiguous. Sequenced: memory CD4+ T cells from PBMCs. The cell subset or site label, read with the paper, signifies: CD45RA-negative fraction. The CDR3 loop reads CASSLGAYEQYF. The base sequence is TGTGCCAGCAGTTTAGGTGCTTACGAGCAGTACTTC.